One sample yielded the 15 T cell receptor beta chains listed below, sequenced in a study of cytomegalovirus exposure and HLA in healthy donors. The primer mix had 60 Vbeta and 13 Jbeta primers. The table came from immunoSEQ multiplex PCR; TCRdb's copy has only in-frame clones and leaves some out. The sample shows 60,000 to 80,000 clones, 60% to 80% of them seen only once. The sample was PBMCs. Receptors originate from a girl under 18 in good health and CMV-seropositive.

The J gene is TRBJ2-3, the V gene TRBV2; 10 positions agree with TRBD2. The ends lost 7 bases at V and 4 bases at J; junction bases unmatched: 8. The CDR3 has 15 residues. Germline CDR1 SNHLY, CDR2 FYNNEI. The CDR3 spells CASKRALAGSDTQYF. DNA for the CDR3: TGTGCCAGCAAACGAGCACTAGCGGGATCAGATACGCAGTATTTT.

This sequence joins TRBV30 and TRBJ2-1, with unresolved D. Trimming removed 2 bases from V and 4 bases from J, with 15 bases in between. The CDR3 length is 15 residues. The germline CDR1 and CDR2 sequences are GTSNPN and SVGIG (reference sequence). CDR3 residues: CAWSRTQKFYNEQFF. CDR3 DNA: TGTGCCTGGAGTCGCACCCAGAAATTTTACAATGAGCAGTTCTTC.

This clone was recorded a few times. The J gene is TRBJ2-7, the V gene TRBV6-5; weak D call: TRBD1 (5 bases). Trimming pared 6 bases from V and 3 bases from J, leaving 18 bases between. The length of the CDR3 is 15 residues. Germline CDR1 and CDR2: MNHEY and SVGAGI. The CDR3 bases are TGTGCCAGCAGACAATCCTCAGGGCGGTACTACGAGCAGTACTTC. Translated: CASRQSSGRYYEQYF.

The gene calls are TRBV19 and TRBJ2-2, with TRBD2 matching 8 bases. Trimming at V came to 9 bases and at J to 6 bases, leaving 3 bases not matched to a gene. The CDR3 covers 12 residues. CDR1 is LNHDA and CDR2 is SQIVND in the germline V gene (reference sequence). The CDR3 DNA reads TGTGCCAGCCGGGGGGGCCCCGGGGAGCTGTTTTTT. This sequence encodes CASRGGPGELFF.

The genes are TRBV30 and TRBJ2-7; TRBD1 agrees at 8 bases. This CDR3 is built from 16 residues. V dropped 0 bases and J dropped 0; count of bases not matched to a gene: 7. Germline V gene data show CDR1 as GTSNPN and CDR2 as SVGIG (reference sequence). This CDR3 is CAWSVPRDRSSYEQYF. CDR3 nucleotide sequence: TGTGCCTGGAGTGTACCTCGGGACAGGAGCTCCTACGAGCAGTACTTC.

The chain joins TRBV6-5 to TRBJ2-1; no clear D gene. Trimming left V 0 bases short and J 6 bases short, with 9 bases between. The length of the CDR3 is 14 residues. Germline CDR1 is MNHEY and CDR2 is SVGAGI. The CDR3 DNA reads TGTGCCAGCAGTTACTCCTCGGTCACCAATGAGCAGTTCTTC. Protein sequence: CASSYSSVTNEQFF.

This clone was picked up one time. The chain links TRBV7-2 to TRBJ2-2, with a possible D match to TRBD1 (6 bases). V dropped 1 base and J dropped 6 bases, with 9 bases sitting between them. The CDR3 sequence is 14 residues long. Germline V lookup: CDR1 SGHTA, CDR2 FQGNSA. The CDR3: CASSLVKGAGELFF. CDR3 in DNA: TGTGCCAGCAGCTTAGTTAAGGGGGCCGGGGAGCTGTTTTTT.

This clone was counted only a few times. The gene calls are TRBV4-1 and TRBJ1-4; D is perhaps TRBD1 (5 bases). Trimming removed 1 base at V and 7 bases at J, with 10 bases between. The CDR3 has 14 amino acids. In germline, CDR1 is MGHRA, CDR2 YSYEKL. CDR3 in DNA: TGCGCCAGCAGCCAAGTCCAGGGTGGTGAAAAACTGTTTTTT. It yields the protein CASSQVQGGEKLFF.

This clone was seen a handful of times. The CDR3 protein is CASSQGETLEAFF. CDR3 nucleotide sequence: TGCGCCAGCAGCCAAGGGGAGACACTTGAAGCTTTCTTT. The chain joins TRBV4-1 to TRBJ1-1; D remains ambiguous. V shed 1 base and J shed 7 bases, with 10 bases lying between them. The germline V gene encodes CDR1 MGHRA and CDR2 YSYEKL. The CDR3 covers 13 residues.

This clone occurred a few times. The gene calls are TRBV27 and TRBJ2-5, with 9 positions matching TRBD2. Germline values: CDR1 MNHEY, CDR2 SMNVEV (reference sequence). V trimming: 5 bases; J trimming: 1 base; junction bases outside the gene matches: 5. The CDR3 is made up of 15 amino acids. The CDR3 DNA follows: TGTGCCAGCAGTCGCCAACTAGCGGGCCAAGAGACCCAGTACTTC. Its translation: CASSRQLAGQETQYF.

This rearrangement joins TRBV14 to TRBJ2-1, with D possibly matching TRBD1 (5 bases). Per the germline V gene, CDR1 is SGHDN and CDR2 is FVKESK. The ends were cut back, 1 base at V and 1 base at J, with 8 bases in the middle. The CDR3 runs 15 residues. The CDR3 nucleotides are TGTGCCAGCAGCCAAGCAGACAGATCCTACAATGAGCAGTTCTTC. Amino acid sequence: CASSQADRSYNEQFF.

The J gene is TRBJ2-2, the V gene TRBV10-3, with D perhaps TRBD2 (7 bases). Looked up from germline, CDR1 is ENHRY and CDR2 is SYGVKD. This CDR3 is 15 amino acids long. The V and J ends lost 2 bases and 4 bases respectively, with 11 bases between them. Here the CDR3 DNA reads TGTGCCATCAGTGAGAGGGGGGGTCCCACCGGGGAGCTGTTTTTT. This translates into CAISERGGPTGELFF.

This chain joins TRBV18 and TRBJ2-1; D perhaps matches TRBD2 (5 bases). The germline gives CDR1 KGHSH, CDR2 LQKENI. There are 14 residues in the CDR3. V was pared by 6 bases and J by 7 bases, with 16 bases between. The CDR3 reads CASSLARVGNEQFF. The CDR3 coding sequence is TGTGCCAGCTCCCTAGCCCGGGTGGGTAATGAGCAGTTCTTC.

The chain employs TRBV7-9 and TRBJ1-5; 10 positions agree with TRBD1. CDR3 length: 17 amino acids. Germline trimming cut 7 bases from V and 2 bases from J; bases unmatched to any gene: 11. CDR1 and CDR2 (germline): SEHNR, FQNEAQ (reference sequence). The CDR3 DNA sequence: TGTGCCAGCACCCGGGGAACCGGGACAGGGGGCAATCAGCCCCAGCATTTT. Translated, it gives CASTRGTGTGGNQPQHF. Complete variable domain (other parts from reference TRBV7-9 and TRBJ1-5): DTGVSQNPRHKITKRGQNVTFRCDPISEHNRLYWYRQTLGQGPEFLTYFQNEAQLEKSRLLSDRFSAERPKGSFSTLEIQRTEQGDSAMYLCASTRGTGTGGNQPQHFGDGTRLSIL.

This clone was picked up a small number of times. The J gene is TRBJ2-1, the V gene TRBV6-5, with 11 bases lining up with TRBD2. V gave up 6 bases and J gave up 7 bases; unmatched junction bases: 8. Germline CDR1 and CDR2: MNHEY and SVGAGI. CDR3 size: 15 residues. CDR3 amino acids: CASRRTSGGRNEQFF. The DNA of the CDR3 is TGTGCCAGCAGACGAACTAGCGGGGGCCGGAATGAGCAGTTCTTC.